The 23 T cell receptor beta chains below come from one sample, sequenced in a study of CD8 T cells in ankylosing spondylitis. Via MiXCR, TCRdb re-called the 5' RACE reads, giving one row per CDR3 protein. This sample yields about 270,000 distinct CDR3 sequences, of which around 32% are seen a single time; around 4.2% belongs to the top ten. Sequences were obtained from blood, either unsorted or a sorted T cell fraction (not recorded which). Receptors originate from a male donor with ankylosing spondylitis or in good health (not recorded which).

The chain employs TRBV9 and TRBJ2-7; D might be TRBD1 (5 bases). CDR3 length: 14 residues. Germline lookup yields CDR1 SGDLS and CDR2 YYNGEE. V gave up 1 base and J gave up 2 bases, with 10 bases separating them. The CDR3 spells CASSVWPGTYEQYF. In DNA, the CDR3 is TGTGCCAGCAGCGTATGGCCAGGGACCTACGAGCAGTACTTC.

This chain connects TRBV29-1 to TRBJ2-7; possible D gene TRBD1, 8 bases. The germline V and J ends were trimmed by 7 bases and 9 bases, with 22 bases remaining between them. This CDR3 has 13 residues. Germline V lookup: CDR1 SQVTM, CDR2 ANQGSEA. The CDR3, as DNA: TGCAGCGCCGGGGGGACAGGCAGTGGGGTGCAGTACTTC. Translating it yields CSAGGTGSGVQYF.

This clonotype was counted only a few times. The chain carries TRBV12-3 or TRBV12-4 and TRBJ2-1; TRBD1 matches 10 bases. V shed 9 bases and J 8 bases; nucleotides not matched to a gene: 7. The CDR3 extends over 13 amino acids. This CDR3 reads CASRDRGVHEQFF. In DNA, the CDR3 is TGTGCCAGTCGGGACAGGGGAGTCCATGAGCAGTTCTTC.

This clonotype has a handful of counts. The chain recombines TRBV12-3 or TRBV12-4 with TRBJ1-5, with 8 bases lining up with TRBD1. Trimming took 5 bases from V and 0 from J; bases not matched to a gene: 12. The CDR3 has 18 amino acids. The CDR3: CASSNLGTGRGSNQPQHF. DNA for the CDR3: TGTGCCAGCAGTAACTTAGGGACAGGTCGAGGTAGCAATCAGCCCCAGCATTTT.

The chain recombines TRBV5-1 with TRBJ2-3; 7 positions match TRBD2. Germline V gives CDR1 SGHRS, CDR2 YFSETQ. CDR3 length equals 16 residues. The J segment lost 1 base and the V segment lost 1 base, leaving 6 bases of the junction unmatched. The CDR3 region is CASSLRAAGGTDTQYF. In nucleotides, the CDR3 is TGCGCCAGCAGCTTGAGGGCGGCGGGGGGCACAGATACGCAGTATTTT.

The CDR3 protein is CASSPLSGGAYQETQYF. The CDR3 DNA follows: TGTGCCAGCAGTCCCCTTAGCGGGGGCGCGTACCAAGAGACCCAGTACTTC. The rearrangement links TRBV12-3 or TRBV12-4 to TRBJ2-5; 9 positions agree with TRBD2. The CDR3 loop spans 17 amino acids. J lost 0 bases, V lost 5 bases, and 10 bases had no gene match.

This clonotype has more than one count but fewer than ten. The CDR3 reads CASRPRVATTTDTQYF. The CDR3 DNA reads TGTGCCAGCAGGCCCCGGGTTGCGACTACCACAGATACGCAGTATTTT. The V and J genes are TRBV6-1 and TRBJ2-3, with D possibly being TRBD2 (5 bases). Per the germline V gene, CDR1 is MNHNS and CDR2 is SASEGT. The CDR3 has 16 amino acids. Trimming took 6 bases from V and 2 from J, leaving 18 bases between them.

This clonotype has just a few counts. The J gene is TRBJ2-3, the V gene TRBV12-3 or TRBV12-4; D is unresolved. Deletions cut 1 base from V and 2 bases from J, with 7 bases between. The CDR3 totals 14 residues. The CDR3 loop is CASSLGPATDTQYF. The CDR3 DNA reads TGTGCCAGCAGTTTAGGTCCAGCCACAGATACGCAGTATTTT.

This chain joins TRBV2 and TRBJ2-3; D might be TRBD1 (6 bases). This CDR3 has 15 residues. CDR1 is SNHLY, CDR2 FYNNEI, per germline. The V and J ends lost 4 bases and 4 bases respectively, with 15 bases between them. DNA of the CDR3: TGTGCCAGCAGTGCTCTACAGGGTCGTCCAGATACGCAGTATTTT. Protein product: CASSALQGRPDTQYF.

This clonotype was counted ten times or more. J is TRBJ2-7 and V is TRBV5-6; the D is unclear. With 2 bases removed from V and 4 bases from J, the gap between germline ends came to 16 bases. CDR1 is SGHDT and CDR2 is YYEEEE in the germline V gene. The CDR3 runs to 15 residues. The CDR3 sequence: CASSLLVPGRYEQYF. The CDR3 region has the DNA TGTGCCAGCAGCTTACTGGTCCCAGGTCGGTACGAGCAGTACTTC.

This clonotype was detected once. The chain combines TRBV12-3 or TRBV12-4 with TRBJ1-1; D possibly corresponds to TRBD1 (6 bases). The CDR3 has 13 residues. Trimming took 6 bases from V and 11 from J, leaving 19 bases between them. CDR3 coding DNA: TGTGCCAGCAGGCCCCGGGAGGGGGGGCGGGCTTTCTTT. It is translated as CASRPREGGRAFF.

This rearrangement joins TRBV20-1 to TRBJ2-4; D gene unclear. Trimming left V 1 base short and J 10 bases short, with 17 bases between. CDR3 size: 14 residues. The germline V gene has CDR1 DFQATT and CDR2 SNEGSKA (reference sequence). The CDR3 sequence: CSARGAFEARIQYF. CDR3 bases: TGCAGTGCTAGAGGCGCATTCGAGGCAAGGATTCAGTACTTC.

This clonotype was detected ten times or more. V gene TRBV12-3 or TRBV12-4 combines with J gene TRBJ1-5; TRBD1 is a possible D gene (5 bases). The CDR3 totals 12 residues. Trimming removed 3 bases at V and 6 bases at J, with 6 bases between. The DNA of the CDR3 is TGTGCCAGCAGTTTTGGGGGTCAGCCCCAGCATTTT. It encodes CASSFGGQPQHF.

This clonotype occurred a few times. In DNA form, the CDR3 reads TGCAGTGCTAGTGACGGGCGGGGGGAGACCCAGTACTTC. Protein sequence: CSASDGRGETQYF. The rearrangement joins TRBV20-1 to TRBJ2-5; 7 nucleotides match TRBD2. Trimming removed 3 bases from V and 5 bases from J; junction bases left unmatched: 6. CDR1 and CDR2 from the germline V gene are DFQATT and SNEGSKA (reference sequence). The CDR3 covers 13 residues.

V and J are TRBV7-8 and TRBJ2-3; D remains unclear. This CDR3 region has 14 residues. Looked up from germline, CDR1 is SGHVS and CDR2 is FQNEAQ. V was pared by 4 bases and J by 4 bases, with 12 bases between. CDR3 coding DNA: TGTGCCAGCAGCTCCACAGTCGGTTCAGATACGCAGTATTTT. It is translated as CASSSTVGSDTQYF. The full variable domain, in which reference TRBV7-8 and TRBJ2-3 provide the parts outside the CDR3, is GAGVSQSPRYKVAKRGQDVALRCDPISGHVSLFWYQQALGQGPEFLTYFQNEAQLDKSGLPSDRFFAERPEGSVSTLKIQRTQQEDSAVYLCASSSTVGSDTQYFGPGTRLTVL.

This clonotype was observed a few times. The chain couples TRBV5-1 to TRBJ1-1; 7 positions match TRBD1. The germline gives CDR1 SGHRS, CDR2 YFSETQ. With V trimmed by 3 bases and J by 11 bases, 10 bases remained unmatched. There are 13 residues in the CDR3. The CDR3 DNA sequence: TGCGCCAGCAGCTGGGACAGCCAACGGTGGGCTTTCTTT. Translation gives CASSWDSQRWAFF.

The chain couples TRBV29-1 to TRBJ2-5; D remains unclear. CDR1 and CDR2 from the germline V gene are SQVTM and ANQGSEA. The CDR3 has 13 residues. Trimming removed 3 bases at V and 5 bases at J, with 13 bases between. CDR3 amino acids: CSVDPQDRETQYF. The CDR3 DNA follows: TGCAGCGTTGATCCCCAGGACCGCGAGACCCAGTACTTC. The entire variable domain, with the rest obtained from reference TRBV29-1 and TRBJ2-5, is as follows: SAVISQKPSRDICQRGTSLTIQCQVDSQVTMMFWYRQQPGQSLTLIATANQGSEATYESGFVIDKFPISRPNLTFSTLTVSNMSPEDSSIYLCSVDPQDRETQYFGPGTRLLVL.

This clonotype appeared a single time. The chain combines TRBV27 with TRBJ1-5, with a weak D call TRBD1 (5 bases). The CDR3 is 14 amino acids. Looked up from germline, CDR1 is MNHEY and CDR2 is SMNVEV (reference sequence). V was cut by 8 bases and J by 9 bases, with 20 bases left in between. CDR3 amino acids: CASGQERGIGPQHF. CDR3 nucleotide sequence: TGTGCCAGCGGGCAGGAGAGGGGCATAGGGCCCCAGCATTTT.

There are a few counts of this clonotype. V is TRBV12-3 or TRBV12-4 and J is TRBJ2-1; D might be TRBD2 (5 bases). Trimming left V 6 bases short and J 7 bases short, with 10 bases between. The CDR3 contains 12 residues. Here the CDR3 DNA reads TGTGCCAGCAGCCCCCTAGCAAATGAGCAGTTCTTC. It codes for CASSPLANEQFF.

This clonotype was counted a few times. V usage is TRBV20-1 and J usage is TRBJ2-7; D call uncertain. The CDR3 spans 14 residues. V was trimmed by 6 bases and J by 6 bases, leaving 21 bases between them. Germline-derived CDR1 and CDR2 are DFQATT and SNEGSKA (reference sequence). The CDR3 bases are TGCAGTGCCTGGAAACCGGACGTTAGGGTCGAGCAGTACTTC. Protein product: CSAWKPDVRVEQYF.

This clonotype has a handful of counts. The gene calls are TRBV3-1 and TRBJ2-1; D may match TRBD1 or TRBD2 (6 bases each). CDR3 length equals 15 residues. The V and J ends lost 0 bases and 3 bases respectively, with 9 bases between them. CDR1 and CDR2 (germline): LGHDT, YNNKEL (reference sequence). The CDR3 coding sequence is TGTGCCAGCAGCCAAGACGGGGGCCACTACAATGAGCAGTTCTTC. Amino acid sequence: CASSQDGGHYNEQFF.

The gene calls are TRBV20-1 and TRBJ2-1; D is unresolved. Germline loops: CDR1 DFQATT, CDR2 SNEGSKA (reference sequence). The V and J ends lost 5 bases and 0 bases respectively, with 2 bases between them. CDR3 length equals 11 residues. Here the CDR3 reads CSAASYNEQFF. The CDR3 DNA sequence: TGCAGTGCTGCCTCCTACAATGAGCAGTTCTTC.

This clonotype was seen a few times. The chain has TRBV5-6 and TRBJ2-5; tentatively, D is TRBD1 or TRBD2 (5 bases each). V lost 4 bases to trimming and J lost 5 bases, with 15 bases between them. There are 14 residues in the CDR3. CDR1 SGHDT and CDR2 YYEEEE come from the germline V gene. The CDR3 bases are TGTGCCAGCAGCCGGCCTTTCGGGGCGGAGACCCAGTACTTC. This encodes CASSRPFGAETQYF. Full variable domain (outside the CDR3, taken from reference TRBV5-6 and TRBJ2-5): DAGVTQSPTHLIKTRGQQVTLRCSPKSGHDTVSWYQQALGQGPQFIFQYYEEEERQRGNFPDRFSGHQFPNYSSELNVNALLLGDSALYLCASSRPFGAETQYFGPGTRLLVL.